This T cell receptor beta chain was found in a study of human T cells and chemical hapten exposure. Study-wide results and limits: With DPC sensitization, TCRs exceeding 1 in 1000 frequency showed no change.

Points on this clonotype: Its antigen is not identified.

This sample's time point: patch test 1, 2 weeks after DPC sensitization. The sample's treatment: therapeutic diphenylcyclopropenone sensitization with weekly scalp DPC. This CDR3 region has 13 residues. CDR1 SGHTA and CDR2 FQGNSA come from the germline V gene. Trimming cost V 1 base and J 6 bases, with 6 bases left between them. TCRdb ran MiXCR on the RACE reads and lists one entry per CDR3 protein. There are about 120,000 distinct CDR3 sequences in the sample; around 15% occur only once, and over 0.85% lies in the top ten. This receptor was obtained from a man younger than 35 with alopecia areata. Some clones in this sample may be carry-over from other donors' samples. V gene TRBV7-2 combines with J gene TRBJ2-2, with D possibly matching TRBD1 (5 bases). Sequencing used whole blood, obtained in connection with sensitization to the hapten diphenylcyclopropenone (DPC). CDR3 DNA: TGTGCCAGCAGCTTAGGACAGCCCGGGGAGCTGTTTTTT. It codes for CASSLGQPGELFF.